This is a list of T cell receptor beta chains from one sample in a study of cytomegalovirus exposure and HLA in healthy donors. Data came from immunoSEQ multiplex PCR; TCRdb stores just in-frame clones and leaves some out. The listing records about 58,000 clones. Sequencing was done on a sample of PBMCs. These receptors were taken from a woman between 18 and 29 years old in good health and CMV-seronegative. CDR3s include the opening cysteine and the closing phenylalanine or tryptophan. The D gene is left open where the match is weak.

D: .
V: TRBV4-2
J: TRBJ1-2
DNA: TGTGCCAGCAGCCAAGTAGCCGGGTACTATGGCTACACCTTC
CDR3: CASSQVAGYYGYTF

D: .
V: TRBV18
J: TRBJ1-2
DNA: TGTGCCAGCTCACCAACGTTCCCCCTGAGAGAGGATGGCTACACCTTC
CDR3: CASSPTFPLREDGYTF

D: TRBD1
V: TRBV5-1
J: TRBJ1-1
DNA: TGCGCCAGTCGACAGGGGGCTGTGGACACTGAAGCTTTCTTT
CDR3: CASRQGAVDTEAFF

D: TRBD2
V: TRBV6-5
J: TRBJ2-3
DNA: TGTGCCAGCAGCATGACTAGCGGGGGGGCAGATACGCAGTATTTT
CDR3: CASSMTSGGADTQYF

D: TRBD1
V: TRBV19
J: TRBJ1-1
DNA: TGTGCCACCTCAGGGGGCTTTACTGAAGCTTTCTTT
CDR3: CATSGGFTEAFF

D: .
V: TRBV6-1
J: TRBJ1-2
DNA: TGTGCCAGCAGTGAAGTGACAGTCGATGGCTACACCTTC
CDR3: CASSEVTVDGYTF

D: TRBD1
V: TRBV9
J: TRBJ1-4
DNA: TGTGCCAGCTCCCCCTCGGGGACAGCTGAAAAACTGTTTTTT
CDR3: CASSPSGTAEKLFF

D: .
V: TRBV28
J: TRBJ2-7
DNA: TGTGCCAGCAGTTCGGTGACATCCCTCTACGAGCAGTACTTC
CDR3: CASSSVTSLYEQYF

D: .
V: TRBV6-5
J: TRBJ2-2
DNA: TGTGCCAGCAGTTACACGGACATGAACACCGGGGAGCTGTTTTTT
CDR3: CASSYTDMNTGELFF

D: .
V: TRBV27
J: TRBJ1-1
DNA: TGTGCCAGCAGTTTAAGCCCCCCTACTGAAGCTTTCTTT
CDR3: CASSLSPPTEAFF

D: TRBD1
V: TRBV5-4
J: TRBJ1-2
DNA: TGTGCCAGCAGCTTTTCAGGGGGTTATGGCTACACCTTC
CDR3: CASSFSGGYGYTF

D: .
V: TRBV5-1
J: TRBJ1-1
DNA: TGCGCCAGCAGCTTGGGGCCGGGGAGGGATGGGTTCGTGAACACTGAAGCTTTCTTT
CDR3: CASSLGPGRDGFVNTEAFF

D: .
V: TRBV9
J: TRBJ2-1
DNA: TGTGCCAGCAGCGGGACTCAAGTGACTTACAATGAGCAGTTCTTC
CDR3: CASSGTQVTYNEQFF

D: .
V: TRBV27
J: TRBJ1-1
DNA: TGTGCCAGCAGTGGCAACATGAACACTGAAGCTTTCTTT
CDR3: CASSGNMNTEAFF

D: .
V: TRBV10-3
J: TRBJ1-1
DNA: TGTGCCATCAGTGGGGCTCCTGGGGTTGGGGCCCCGAGCACTGAAGCTTTCTTT
CDR3: CAISGAPGVGAPSTEAFF

D: .
V: TRBV9
J: TRBJ2-3
DNA: TGTGCCAGCAGCGTAGAAGGAGGGACCGGAACAGATACGCAGTATTTT
CDR3: CASSVEGGTGTDTQYF

D: .
V: TRBV5-1
J: TRBJ2-4
DNA: TGCGCCAGCAGCCCGCCTTTGATCGCCGGGGGAAACATTCAGTACTTC
CDR3: CASSPPLIAGGNIQYF

D: .
V: TRBV7-8
J: TRBJ1-1
DNA: TGTGCCAGCAACCTACAGGGGAACACTGAAGCTTTCTTT
CDR3: CASNLQGNTEAFF

D: .
V: TRBV29-1
J: TRBJ2-1
DNA: TGCAGCGCTTGGACAGCCTACAATGAGCAGTTCTTC
CDR3: CSAWTAYNEQFF

D: TRBD1
V: TRBV29-1
J: TRBJ1-2
DNA: TGCAGCGTCGGGGGACAGGGTAACTATGGCTACACCTTC
CDR3: CSVGGQGNYGYTF

D: .
V: TRBV7-9
J: TRBJ2-2
DNA: TGTGCCAGCAGCCCACAGGGTGGGGACGGGGAGCTGTTTTTT
CDR3: CASSPQGGDGELFF

D: .
V: TRBV19
J: TRBJ1-2
DNA: TGTGCCAGTAGTATTGTCACAGGCCCCTATGGCTACACCTTC
CDR3: CASSIVTGPYGYTF

D: .
V: TRBV7-6
J: TRBJ1-2
DNA: TGTGCCAGCAGCTTAGAGGGGATGGGAGGCTACACCTTC
CDR3: CASSLEGMGGYTF

D: .
V: TRBV29-1
J: TRBJ1-5
DNA: TGCAGCGCCTATTCGAATAATGTGTGGGACAACTATAGCAATCAGCCCCAGCATTTT
CDR3: CSAYSNNVWDNYSNQPQHF

D: .
V: TRBV15
J: TRBJ2-6
DNA: TGTGCCACCAGCAGAGACAACTCTGGGGCCAACGTCCTGACTTTC
CDR3: CATSRDNSGANVLTF

D: TRBD1
V: TRBV4-1
J: TRBJ2-5
DNA: TGCGCCAGCAGCCGTCGGGACAGTCAAGAGACCCAGTACTTC
CDR3: CASSRRDSQETQYF

D: .
V: TRBV5-1
J: TRBJ1-1
DNA: TGCGCCAGCAGCTTGGTGGGGGCTGTGGGAGAAGCTTTCTTT
CDR3: CASSLVGAVGEAFF

D: TRBD1
V: TRBV29-1
J: TRBJ1-2
DNA: TGCAGCGCCACCGGGACAGGGGAGTCGGATGGCTACACCTTC
CDR3: CSATGTGESDGYTF